This entry lists 18 T cell receptor beta chains sequenced from one sample in a study of cytomegalovirus exposure and HLA in healthy donors. 60 Vbeta and 13 Jbeta primers were used in PCR. Using immunoSEQ multiplex PCR, the repertoire was profiled, and TCRdb retains in-frame clones only, with some absent. The sample consists of some 140,000 clones, roughly 80% of them appearing once. Specimen: PBMCs. The source of these receptors is a man between 18 and 29 years old in good health and CMV-seronegative.

This chain uses TRBV11-2 with TRBJ1-2; D is possibly TRBD1 (5 bases). Per germline, CDR1 SGHAT and CDR2 FQNNGV. The CDR3 has 19 amino acids. Trimming stripped 0 bases from V and 5 bases from J, with 25 bases between. DNA of the CDR3: TGTGCCAGCAGCTTAGATCCCCTACATACAGGTACCGGATCGTATGGCTACACCTTC. Translating gives CASSLDPLHTGTGSYGYTF.

V is TRBV2 and J is TRBJ1-5; 7 bases map to TRBD1. Trimming took 10 bases from V and 1 from J; bases not matched to a gene: 4. This CDR3 has 13 residues. Germline V gene data show CDR1 as SNHLY and CDR2 as FYNNEI. CDR3 protein: CATKGQSNQPQHF. The CDR3 DNA reads TGTGCCACCAAGGGACAGAGCAATCAGCCCCAGCATTTT.

This clone was observed a handful of times. CDR3 nucleotide sequence: TGTGCCAGTAGCCCAGTAACAGGGGCTGGCTACACCTTC. This encodes CASSPVTGAGYTF. The rearrangement joins TRBV19 to TRBJ1-2, with TRBD1 matching over 7 bases. The CDR3 runs to 13 residues. The V and J ends lost 6 bases and 7 bases, in that order; junction bases with no gene match: 8. Germline lookup yields CDR1 LNHDA and CDR2 SQIVND (reference sequence).

This clone was seen only a few times. This chain uses TRBV7-8 with TRBJ2-7, with 8 positions matching TRBD2. With 6 bases clipped from V and 2 bases from J, the junction kept 6 bases outside the gene matches. Germline V gives CDR1 SGHVS, CDR2 FQNEAQ. There are 14 residues in the CDR3. CDR3 bases: TGTGCCAGCAGGAGCGGGAGATTTACCTACGAGCAGTACTTC. Encoded protein: CASRSGRFTYEQYF.

The V and J genes are TRBV18 and TRBJ2-7, with D perhaps matching TRBD2 (5 bases). The CDR3 loop spans 12 amino acids. Germline V lookup: CDR1 KGHSH, CDR2 LQKENI. The V gene lost 5 bases and the J gene lost 7 bases, with 12 bases spanning the gap. CDR3: CASSSDRGEQYF. As DNA, the CDR3 is TGTGCCAGCTCATCAGATCGGGGTGAGCAGTACTTC.

The chain combines TRBV7-9 with TRBJ1-1; 7 positions match TRBD1. The germline CDR1 and CDR2 sequences are SEHNR and FQNEAQ (reference sequence). The ends lost 5 bases at V and 5 bases at J; junction bases unmatched: 17. This CDR3 contains 17 residues. The CDR3 loop is CASSTLRERGQGTEAFF. Here the CDR3 DNA reads TGTGCCAGCAGCACCCTGAGGGAGAGGGGGCAAGGGACTGAAGCTTTCTTT. Variable domain in full (rest from reference TRBV7-9 and TRBJ1-1): DTGVSQNPRHKITKRGQNVTFRCDPISEHNRLYWYRQTLGQGPEFLTYFQNEAQLEKSRLLSDRFSAERPKGSFSTLEIQRTEQGDSAMYLCASSTLRERGQGTEAFFGQGTRLTVV.

In its sample, this clone was seen a few times. The chain carries TRBV19 and TRBJ1-5, with unresolved D. The CDR3 contains 11 residues. The germline V gene has CDR1 LNHDA and CDR2 SQIVND (reference sequence). V was clipped by 3 bases and J by 11 bases, with 8 bases between them. CDR3 sequence: CASSIRGTQHF. CDR3 sequence (DNA): TGTGCCAGTAGTATTCGCGGGACCCAGCATTTT.

The chain combines TRBV2 with TRBJ1-1; a weak D match, TRBD1 (5 bases). V was shortened by 6 bases and J by 0 bases, with 8 bases between the two germline ends. Per germline, CDR1 SNHLY and CDR2 FYNNEI. This CDR3 comprises 13 residues. The CDR3 loop reads CASRKTVNTEAFF. Here the CDR3 DNA reads TGTGCCAGCAGGAAGACAGTGAACACTGAAGCTTTCTTT.

The J gene is TRBJ2-7, the V gene TRBV5-1; TRBD1 agrees at 10 bases. This CDR3 comprises 14 residues. V lost 3 bases to trimming and J lost 5 bases; unmatched junction nucleotides: 5. Germline values: CDR1 SGHRS, CDR2 YFSETQ. CDR3: CASSSGTGADEQYF. DNA for the CDR3: TGCGCCAGCAGCTCCGGGACAGGGGCAGACGAGCAGTACTTC.

The rearrangement links TRBV18 to TRBJ1-1; the match to TRBD1 covers 8 bases. CDR3 length equals 15 residues. The junction had 4 bases not matched to a gene; V was cut back by 3 bases and J by 1 base. CDR1 KGHSH and CDR2 LQKENI come from the germline V gene. The CDR3 loop is CASSPRTGPNTEAFF. CDR3 bases: TGTGCCAGCTCACCTCGGACAGGGCCGAACACTGAAGCTTTCTTT.

Notes on this clone: The sample carries other DNA sequences with the same CDR3. The rearrangement joins TRBV5-8 to TRBJ2-6; the D gene is possibly TRBD2 (6 bases). This CDR3 spans 16 amino acids. The germline V and J ends were trimmed by 8 bases and 0 bases, with 15 bases remaining between them. Germline loops: CDR1 SGHTS, CDR2 YDEGEE. CDR3 amino acids: CASTAGRGSGANVLTF. DNA of the CDR3: TGTGCCAGTACTGCGGGACGGGGCTCTGGGGCCAACGTCCTGACTTTC.

The genes are TRBV2 and TRBJ2-1; 9 bases match TRBD1. The germline V gene encodes CDR1 SNHLY and CDR2 FYNNEI. The CDR3 has 16 amino acids. The V and J ends lost 8 bases and 4 bases, in that order; junction bases with no gene match: 12. In DNA form, the CDR3 reads TGTGCCAGCCGGGGTGAGGGGACAGGGTGGTACAATGAGCAGTTCTTC. Protein product: CASRGEGTGWYNEQFF.

This clone was observed a single time. The genes are TRBV6-1 and TRBJ2-7; 7 bases match TRBD1. Germline loops: CDR1 MNHNS, CDR2 SASEGT. The CDR3 extends over 13 amino acids. With 6 bases clipped from V and 5 bases from J, the junction kept 7 bases outside the gene matches. CDR3 residues: CASRMQQGNEQYF. As DNA, the CDR3 is TGTGCCAGCAGAATGCAACAGGGGAACGAGCAGTACTTC.

The rearrangement links TRBV7-2 to TRBJ1-6; perhaps TRBD1 as D (5 bases). The CDR3 loop spans 15 amino acids. The ends were cut back, 5 bases at V and 6 bases at J, with 14 bases in the middle. Germline loops: CDR1 SGHTA, CDR2 FQGNSA. The chain's CDR3 is CASSQQGRINSPLHF. The DNA for the CDR3 is TGTGCCAGCAGCCAGCAGGGTAGAATTAATTCACCCCTCCACTTT.

The chain uses TRBV30 and TRBJ1-2; TRBD1 matches 9 bases. The CDR3 is made up of 12 amino acids. V lost 7 bases, J lost 2 bases, and 2 bases stayed unmatched. Germline V gene data show CDR1 as GTSNPN and CDR2 as SVGIG (reference sequence). The CDR3 DNA follows: TGTGCCTTACAGGGGGCAAACTATGGCTACACCTTC. Protein sequence: CALQGANYGYTF.

V is TRBV14 and J is TRBJ1-2, with D maybe TRBD1 (6 bases). CDR3 length equals 13 residues. Germline CDR1 is SGHDN and CDR2 is FVKESK. V was clipped by 4 bases and J by 5 bases, with 11 bases between them. Written as DNA, the CDR3 is TGTGCCAGCAGCCTCGGACAGAATTATGGCTACACCTTC. Protein: CASSLGQNYGYTF.

The V gene is TRBV4-3, the J gene TRBJ2-3; perhaps TRBD1 as D (5 bases). Deletions cut 4 bases from V and 4 bases from J, with 15 bases between. This CDR3 region has 15 residues. From germline, CDR1 is LGHNA and CDR2 YSLEER. CDR3 sequence: CASSLAQGTADTQYF. CDR3 in DNA: TGCGCCAGCAGCCTAGCTCAGGGCACGGCAGATACGCAGTATTTT.

For the CDR3, the DNA is TGTGCCAGCAGCCCACCGAGGAGGCCCGGGTTCAACGAGCAGTACTTC. Translating gives CASSPPRRPGFNEQYF. This chain joins TRBV7-2 and TRBJ2-7, with TRBD2 as a possible D gene (5 bases). Trimming cost V 5 bases and J 5 bases, with 22 bases left between them. This CDR3 is 16 amino acids long. Looked up from germline, CDR1 is SGHTA and CDR2 is FQGNSA.